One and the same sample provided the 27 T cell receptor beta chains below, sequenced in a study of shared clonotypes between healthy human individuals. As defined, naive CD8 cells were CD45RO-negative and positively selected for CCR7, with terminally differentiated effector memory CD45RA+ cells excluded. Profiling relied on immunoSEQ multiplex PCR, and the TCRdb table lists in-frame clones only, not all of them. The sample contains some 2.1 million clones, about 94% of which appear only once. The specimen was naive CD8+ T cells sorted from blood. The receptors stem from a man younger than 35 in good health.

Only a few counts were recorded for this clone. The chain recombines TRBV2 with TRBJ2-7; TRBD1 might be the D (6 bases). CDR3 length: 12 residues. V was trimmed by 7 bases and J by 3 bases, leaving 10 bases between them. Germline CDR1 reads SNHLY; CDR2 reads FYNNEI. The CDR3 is CASKTDSYEQYF. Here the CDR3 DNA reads TGTGCCAGCAAAACGGACAGCTACGAGCAGTACTTC. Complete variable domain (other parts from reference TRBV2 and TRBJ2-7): EPEVTQTPSHQVTQMGQEVILRCVPISNHLYFYWYRQILGQKVEFLVSFYNNEISEKSEIFDDQFSVERPDGSNFTLKIRSTKLEDSAMYFCASKTDSYEQYFGPGTRLTVT.

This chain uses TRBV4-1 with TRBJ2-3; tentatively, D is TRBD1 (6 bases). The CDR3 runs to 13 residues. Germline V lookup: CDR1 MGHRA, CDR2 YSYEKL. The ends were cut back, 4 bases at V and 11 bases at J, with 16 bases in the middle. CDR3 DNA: TGCGCCAGCAGCCTTCCTGGACAGATCGAGCAGTATTTT. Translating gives CASSLPGQIEQYF.

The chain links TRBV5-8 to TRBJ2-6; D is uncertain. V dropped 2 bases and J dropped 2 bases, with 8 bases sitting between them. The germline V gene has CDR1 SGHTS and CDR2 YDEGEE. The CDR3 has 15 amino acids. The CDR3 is CASSFLWTGANVLTF. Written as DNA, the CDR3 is TGTGCCAGCAGCTTTTTGTGGACTGGGGCCAACGTCCTGACTTTC.

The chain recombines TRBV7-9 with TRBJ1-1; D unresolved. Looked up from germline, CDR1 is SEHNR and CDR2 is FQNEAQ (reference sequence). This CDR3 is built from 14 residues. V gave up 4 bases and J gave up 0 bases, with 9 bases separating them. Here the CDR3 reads CASSSSRVNTEAFF. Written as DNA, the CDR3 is TGTGCCAGCAGCTCCTCCCGCGTGAACACTGAAGCTTTCTTT.

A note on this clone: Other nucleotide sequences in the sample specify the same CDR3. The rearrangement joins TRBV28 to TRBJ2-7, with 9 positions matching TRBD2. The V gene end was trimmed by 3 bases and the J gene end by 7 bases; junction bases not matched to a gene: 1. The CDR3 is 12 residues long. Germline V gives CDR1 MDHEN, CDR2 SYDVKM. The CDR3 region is CASSFSGGEQYF. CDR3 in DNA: TGTGCCAGCAGTTTCAGCGGGGGGGAGCAGTACTTC.

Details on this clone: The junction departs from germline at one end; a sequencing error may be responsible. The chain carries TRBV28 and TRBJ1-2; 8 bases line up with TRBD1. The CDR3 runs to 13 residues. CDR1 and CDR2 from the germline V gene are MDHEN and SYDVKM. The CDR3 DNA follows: TGCGCCGTAGATCTTCAGGGGGCCTCTGGCTACACCTTC. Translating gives CAVDLQGASGYTF.

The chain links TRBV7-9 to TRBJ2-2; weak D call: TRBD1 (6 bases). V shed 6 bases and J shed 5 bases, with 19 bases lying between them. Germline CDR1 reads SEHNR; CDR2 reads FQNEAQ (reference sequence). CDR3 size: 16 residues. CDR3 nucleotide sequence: TGTGCCAGCAGTCGGGTGGCAGGGGTTTGGACCGGGGAGCTGTTTTTT. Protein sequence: CASSRVAGVWTGELFF.

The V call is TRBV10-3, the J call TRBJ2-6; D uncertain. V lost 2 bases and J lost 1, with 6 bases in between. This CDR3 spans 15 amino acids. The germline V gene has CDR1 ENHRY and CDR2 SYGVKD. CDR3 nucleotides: TGTGCCATCAGTGAGAAGGGATCTGGGGCCAACGTCCTGACTTTC. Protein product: CAISEKGSGANVLTF.

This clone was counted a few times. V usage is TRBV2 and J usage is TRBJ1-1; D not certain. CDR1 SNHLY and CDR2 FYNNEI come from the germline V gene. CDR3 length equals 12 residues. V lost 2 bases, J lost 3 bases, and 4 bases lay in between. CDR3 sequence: CASSEKYTEAFF. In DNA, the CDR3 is TGTGCCAGCAGTGAAAAGTACACTGAAGCTTTCTTT.

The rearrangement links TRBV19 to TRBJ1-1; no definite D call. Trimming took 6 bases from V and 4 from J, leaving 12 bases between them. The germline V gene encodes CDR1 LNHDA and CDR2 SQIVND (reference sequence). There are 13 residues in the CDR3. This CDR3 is CASSPVWGTEAFF. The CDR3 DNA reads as TGTGCCAGTAGCCCGGTGTGGGGCACTGAAGCTTTCTTT.

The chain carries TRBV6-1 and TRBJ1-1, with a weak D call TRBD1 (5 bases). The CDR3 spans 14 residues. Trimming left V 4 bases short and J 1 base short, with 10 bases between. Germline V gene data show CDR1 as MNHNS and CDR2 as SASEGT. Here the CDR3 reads CASSAGTSNTEAFF. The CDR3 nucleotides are TGTGCCAGCAGTGCCGGGACGTCGAACACTGAAGCTTTCTTT.

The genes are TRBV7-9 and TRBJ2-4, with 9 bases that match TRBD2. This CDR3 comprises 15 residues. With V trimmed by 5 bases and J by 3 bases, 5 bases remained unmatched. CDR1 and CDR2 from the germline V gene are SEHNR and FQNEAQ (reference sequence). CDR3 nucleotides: TGTGCCAGCAGCCCAATAGCGGGAGTCAAAAACATTCAGTACTTC. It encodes CASSPIAGVKNIQYF.

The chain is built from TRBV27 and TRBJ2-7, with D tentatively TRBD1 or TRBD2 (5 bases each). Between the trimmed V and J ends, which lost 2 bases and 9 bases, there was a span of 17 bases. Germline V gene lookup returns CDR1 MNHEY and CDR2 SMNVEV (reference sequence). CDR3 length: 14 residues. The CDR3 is CASSLGSGAQGQYF. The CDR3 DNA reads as TGTGCCAGCAGTTTAGGTTCCGGGGCTCAGGGGCAGTACTTC.

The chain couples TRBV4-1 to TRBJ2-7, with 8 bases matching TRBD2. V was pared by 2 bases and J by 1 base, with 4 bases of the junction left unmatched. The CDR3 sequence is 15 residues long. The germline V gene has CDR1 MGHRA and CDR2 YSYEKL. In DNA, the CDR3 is TGCGCCAGCAGCCAAAAAACGGGGGGGTCCTACGAGCAGTACTTC. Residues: CASSQKTGGSYEQYF.

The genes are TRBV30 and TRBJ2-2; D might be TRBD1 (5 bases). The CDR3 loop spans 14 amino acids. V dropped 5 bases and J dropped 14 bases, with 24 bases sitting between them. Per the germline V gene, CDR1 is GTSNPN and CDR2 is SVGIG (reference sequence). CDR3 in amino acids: CAWPSPSGLSSLFF. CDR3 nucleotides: TGTGCCTGGCCCTCCCCCTCAGGGTTGTCCTCCCTGTTTTTT.

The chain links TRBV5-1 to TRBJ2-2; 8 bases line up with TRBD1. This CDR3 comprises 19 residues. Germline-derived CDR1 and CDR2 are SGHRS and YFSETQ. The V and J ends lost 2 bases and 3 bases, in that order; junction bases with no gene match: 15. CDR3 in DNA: TGCGCCAGCAGCTTCGCCCCACAGGGGGTTGGGCGAGACACCGGGGAGCTGTTTTTT. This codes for CASSFAPQGVGRDTGELFF.

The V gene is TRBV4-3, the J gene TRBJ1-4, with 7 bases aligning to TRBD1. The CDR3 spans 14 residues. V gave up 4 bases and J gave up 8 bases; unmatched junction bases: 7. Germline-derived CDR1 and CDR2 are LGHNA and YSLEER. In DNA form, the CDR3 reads TGCGCCAGCAGCCTTGGGACAGAGGGGGAAAAACTGTTTTTT. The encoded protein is CASSLGTEGEKLFF.

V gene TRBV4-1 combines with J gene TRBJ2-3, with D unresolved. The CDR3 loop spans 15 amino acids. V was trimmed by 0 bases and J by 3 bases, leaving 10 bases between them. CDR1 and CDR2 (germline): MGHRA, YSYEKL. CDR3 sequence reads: CASSQEASLTDTQYF. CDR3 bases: TGCGCCAGCAGCCAAGAAGCTAGTCTTACAGATACGCAGTATTTT.

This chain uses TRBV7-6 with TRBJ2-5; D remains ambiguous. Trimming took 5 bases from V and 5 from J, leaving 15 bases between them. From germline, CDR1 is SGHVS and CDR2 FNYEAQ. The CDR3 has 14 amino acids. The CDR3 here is CASSAYSGSETQYF. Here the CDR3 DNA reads TGTGCCAGCAGCGCGTACAGTGGTTCTGAGACCCAGTACTTC.

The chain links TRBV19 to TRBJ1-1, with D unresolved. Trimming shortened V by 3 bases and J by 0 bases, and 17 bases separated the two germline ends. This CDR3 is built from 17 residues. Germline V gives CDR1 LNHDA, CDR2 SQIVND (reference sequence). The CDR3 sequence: CASSISGGLRMNTEAFF. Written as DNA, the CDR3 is TGTGCCAGTAGTATTAGCGGAGGTCTACGCATGAACACTGAAGCTTTCTTT.

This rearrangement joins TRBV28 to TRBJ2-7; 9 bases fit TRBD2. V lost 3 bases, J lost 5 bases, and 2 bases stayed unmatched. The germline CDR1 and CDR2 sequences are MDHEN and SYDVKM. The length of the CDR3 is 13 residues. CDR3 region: CASSLASGDEQYF. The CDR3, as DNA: TGTGCCAGCAGTTTGGCTAGCGGGGACGAGCAGTACTTC.

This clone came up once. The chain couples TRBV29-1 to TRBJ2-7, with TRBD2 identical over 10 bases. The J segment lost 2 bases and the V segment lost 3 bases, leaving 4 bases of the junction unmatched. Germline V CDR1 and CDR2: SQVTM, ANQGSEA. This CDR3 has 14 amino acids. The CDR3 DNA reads TGCAGCGTTGAGGCTAGCGGGAGCCCCTACGAGCAGTACTTC. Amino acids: CSVEASGSPYEQYF.

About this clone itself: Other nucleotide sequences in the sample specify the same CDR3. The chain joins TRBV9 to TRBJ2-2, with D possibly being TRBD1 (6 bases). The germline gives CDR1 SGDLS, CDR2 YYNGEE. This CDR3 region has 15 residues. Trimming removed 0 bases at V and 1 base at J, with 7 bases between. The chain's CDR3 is CASSVGRGNTGELFF. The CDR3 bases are TGTGCCAGCAGCGTAGGCAGGGGGAACACCGGGGAGCTGTTTTTT.

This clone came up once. The CDR3 reads CASSLGLAGNLADTQYF. The CDR3 bases are TGTGCCAGCAGCCTAGGACTAGCGGGGAACCTGGCAGATACGCAGTATTTT. The rearrangement uses TRBV5-4 and TRBJ2-3; 12 nucleotides agree with TRBD2. Germline trimming cut 4 bases from V and 4 bases from J; bases unmatched to any gene: 10. The CDR3 totals 17 residues. Germline lookup yields CDR1 SGHNT and CDR2 YYREEE (reference sequence). The variable domain in full, completed from reference TRBV5-4 and TRBJ2-3, reads ETGVTQSPTHLIKTRGQQVTLRCSSQSGHNTVSWYQQALGQGPQFIFQYYREEENGRGNFPPRFSGLQFPNYSSELNVNALELDDSALYLCASSLGLAGNLADTQYFGPGTRLTVL.

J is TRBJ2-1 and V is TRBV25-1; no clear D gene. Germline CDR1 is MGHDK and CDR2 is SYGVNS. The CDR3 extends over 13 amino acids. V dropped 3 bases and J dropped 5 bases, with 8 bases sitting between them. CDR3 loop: CASSEFLHNEQFF. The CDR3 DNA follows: TGTGCCAGCAGTGAGTTCCTCCACAATGAGCAGTTCTTC.

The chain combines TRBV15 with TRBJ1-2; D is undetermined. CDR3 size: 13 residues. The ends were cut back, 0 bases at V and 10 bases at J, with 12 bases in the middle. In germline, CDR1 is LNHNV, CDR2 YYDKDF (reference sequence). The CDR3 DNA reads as TGTGCCACCAGCAGAGATTCGGGGTCCCTCTACACCTTC. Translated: CATSRDSGSLYTF.

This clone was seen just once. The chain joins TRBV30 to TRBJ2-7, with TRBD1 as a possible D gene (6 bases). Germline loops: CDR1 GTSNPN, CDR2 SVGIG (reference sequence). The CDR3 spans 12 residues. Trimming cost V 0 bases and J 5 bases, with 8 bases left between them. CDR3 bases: TGTGCCTGGAGTGTAGGGGACAACGAGCAGTACTTC. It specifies CAWSVGDNEQYF.